The 14 T cell receptor beta chains below all came from one sample that was sequenced in a study of T cells after yellow fever vaccination. TCRdb processed the 5' RACE reads anew with MiXCR; each CDR3 protein has one entry. The repertoire consists of more than 300,000 distinct CDR3 sequences, with approximately 4.5% occurring once and the leading ten covering 15% to 20%. The sequenced sample was PBMCs, obtained 15 days after the yellow fever booster vaccination. The receptors derive from a man in his late teens or twenties who received the YFV17D yellow fever vaccine.

This clonotype was seen more than once but under ten times. The chain couples TRBV6-1 to TRBJ2-7, with D perhaps matching TRBD1 (6 bases). This CDR3 region has 16 residues. Trimming took 8 bases from V and 3 from J, leaving 23 bases between them. Germline V CDR1 and CDR2: MNHNS, SASEGT. The CDR3 DNA reads TGTGCCAGCCTCCCGCATATCACTGACAGGAGCTACGAGCAGTACTTC. It codes for CASLPHITDRSYEQYF.

This clonotype was detected many times. The gene calls are TRBV5-4 and TRBJ2-5; 8 bases match TRBD1. The CDR3 runs to 13 residues. The V gene's germline CDR1 is SGHNT and CDR2 YYREEE (reference sequence). Unmatched junction bases numbered 1, after V lost 1 base and J lost 5 bases. The CDR3, as DNA: TGTGCCAGCAGCTTGAGGACAGGGGAGACCCAGTACTTC. This codes for CASSLRTGETQYF. The full variable domain, its missing parts supplied by reference TRBV5-4 and TRBJ2-5, is ETGVTQSPTHLIKTRGQQVTLRCSSQSGHNTVSWYQQALGQGPQFIFQYYREEENGRGNFPPRFSGLQFPNYSSELNVNALELDDSALYLCASSLRTGETQYFGPGTRLLVL.

This clonotype was observed many times. V gene TRBV7-3 combines with J gene TRBJ2-3; D unclear. The CDR3 spans 13 residues. In germline, CDR1 is SGHTA, CDR2 FQGTGA. V shed 5 bases and J shed 5 bases, with 11 bases lying between them. CDR3 DNA: TGTGCCAGCAGCCCAGAGTTCCGAGATACGCAGTATTTT. It encodes CASSPEFRDTQYF.

This clonotype was found many times. This chain connects TRBV6-6 to TRBJ2-2; 8 nucleotides agree with TRBD2. After removal of 10 bases from V and 3 bases from J, the junction contained 7 bases not matched to a gene. CDR3 length equals 14 residues. The germline V gene encodes CDR1 MNHNY and CDR2 SVGAGI (reference sequence). The CDR3 nucleotides read TGTGCCACCGGGGGGGCAGGGGACACCGGGGAGCTGTTTTTT. It translates to CATGGAGDTGELFF.

This clonotype was seen many times. The DNA for the CDR3 is TGTGCCACCAGTGATTTGACAAACTATGGCTACACCTTC. Its protein is CATSDLTNYGYTF. The gene calls are TRBV24-1 and TRBJ1-2; D gene ambiguous. The V gene's germline CDR1 is KGHDR and CDR2 SFDVKD. This CDR3 has 13 residues. Trimming pared 0 bases from V and 2 bases from J, leaving 3 bases between.

This clonotype has ten or more counts. V usage is TRBV4-3 and J usage is TRBJ1-2, with D tentatively TRBD1 (5 bases). The CDR3 extends over 14 amino acids. Germline V lookup: CDR1 LGHNA, CDR2 YSLEER. V was cut by 1 base and J by 5 bases, with 11 bases left in between. In nucleotides, the CDR3 is TGCGCCAGCAGCCAAGCGCGGAGGGGATATGGCTACACCTTC. Its translation is CASSQARRGYGYTF.

The chain is built from TRBV4-2 and TRBJ1-2; D may be TRBD1 (5 bases). This CDR3 is built from 14 residues. Deletions cut 0 bases from V and 8 bases from J, with 13 bases between. Germline V lookup: CDR1 LGHNA, CDR2 YNFKEQ. The CDR3 nucleotides are TGTGCCAGCAGCCAAGATACTGACAGCTGGGGCTACACCTTC. This encodes CASSQDTDSWGYTF.

This clonotype was seen a handful of times. The chain employs TRBV5-6 and TRBJ2-2, with 7 bases that match TRBD1. J gave up 3 bases and V 4 bases, and 9 bases lay outside the gene matches. The germline CDR1 and CDR2 sequences are SGHDT and YYEEEE. There are 16 residues in the CDR3. CDR3 nucleotide sequence: TGTGCCAGCAGCCTCCTCGACAGGGTGGACACCGGGGAGCTGTTTTTT. Its translation is CASSLLDRVDTGELFF.

At least ten counts were recorded for this clonotype. This rearrangement joins TRBV7-2 to TRBJ1-2, with D perhaps TRBD1 (5 bases). This CDR3 spans 14 amino acids. V was trimmed by 2 bases and J by 2 bases, leaving 9 bases between them. The germline V gene has CDR1 SGHTA and CDR2 FQGNSA. The CDR3 nucleotides are TGTGCCAGCAGCTTAAGGAGACAGAACTATGGCTACACCTTC. Translating gives CASSLRRQNYGYTF. The variable domain in full, with the rest retrieved from reference TRBV7-2 and TRBJ1-2, is GAGVSQSPSNKVTEKGKDVELRCDPISGHTALYWYRQSLGQGLEFLIYFQGNSAPDKSGLPSDRFSAERTGGSVSTLTIQRTQQEDSAVYLCASSLRRQNYGYTFGSGTRLTVV.

This clonotype came up a few times. The chain is built from TRBV27 and TRBJ2-3; D may be TRBD1 or TRBD2 (5 bases each). Germline values: CDR1 MNHEY, CDR2 SMNVEV (reference sequence). The CDR3 contains 14 residues. The V gene lost 3 bases and the J gene lost 4 bases, with 11 bases spanning the gap. This CDR3 is CASSLLGVPDTQYF. The CDR3 DNA follows: TGTGCCAGCAGTTTGTTGGGGGTTCCAGATACGCAGTATTTT.

This rearrangement joins TRBV5-5 to TRBJ1-2, with 7 bases identical to TRBD1. The junction had 13 bases not matched to a gene; V was cut back by 0 bases and J by 8 bases. CDR1 and CDR2 (germline): SGHKS, YYEKEE (reference sequence). The CDR3 totals 16 residues. This CDR3 reads CASSLATDRVLGGYTF. The DNA for the CDR3 is TGTGCCAGCAGCTTGGCCACTGACAGGGTTTTGGGAGGCTACACCTTC.

There are a few counts of this clonotype. The chain links TRBV6-2 or TRBV6-3 to TRBJ1-1; D is ambiguous. There are 15 residues in the CDR3. Trimming pared 5 bases from V and 4 bases from J, leaving 17 bases between. Germline CDR1 and CDR2: MNHEY and SVGEGT. The CDR3 sequence is CASSADSTTGTEAFF. The CDR3 DNA sequence: TGTGCCAGCAGTGCGGACTCAACCACGGGCACTGAAGCTTTCTTT.

This clonotype was recorded at least ten times. CDR3 protein: CASSPIGEGGHGYTF. DNA of the CDR3: TGTGCCAGCTCACCAATCGGGGAAGGAGGGCATGGCTACACCTTC. This chain connects TRBV18 to TRBJ1-2, with no clear D. The germline V and J ends were trimmed by 2 bases and 6 bases, with 16 bases remaining between them. Germline loops: CDR1 KGHSH, CDR2 LQKENI. The CDR3 is 15 residues long.

This clonotype was seen many times. This chain joins TRBV28 and TRBJ2-3; 11 bases are shared with TRBD2. CDR3 length: 15 residues. The ends lost 3 bases at V and 4 bases at J; junction bases unmatched: 3. Germline V gives CDR1 MDHEN, CDR2 SYDVKM. CDR3 protein: CASSFTSGGSDTQYF. CDR3 nucleotide sequence: TGTGCCAGCAGTTTTACTAGCGGGGGTTCAGATACGCAGTATTTT.